The clone carrying this TCR beta chain was recorded once. Its target is not known. Whoever was chosen for sequencing had shown CD8+CD57+ cell expansion by flow cytometry. Acquired aplastic anemia of severe grade affected all patients. This sample was taken from a study of CD8+CD57+ T cells in acquired aplastic anemia. TCR beta VDJ and CDR3 profiles were obtained from a genomic DNA template. TCRdb re-called the reads through MiXCR, storing one row per CDR3 protein. In the table there are hundreds of thousands of distinct CDR3 sequences, around 45% of which are singletons. This CDR3 has 14 residues. The germline V and J ends were trimmed by 6 bases and 1 base, with 12 bases remaining between them. Germline values: CDR1 MNHEY, CDR2 SVGAGI. The study's findings and limits: Overlapping CD8+ CDR3 repertoires of patients and controls contained nearly 30 shared sequences.

The receptor's source is a human donor with aplastic anemia. Input material: sorted CD4+, CD8+, or CD8+CD57+ T cells (not recorded which) from PBMCs. The rearrangement joins TRBV6-5 to TRBJ2-5, with D unresolved. CDR3 protein: CASSRRWAQETQYF. CDR3 nucleotide sequence: TGTGCCAGCAGCCGTCGATGGGCCCAAGAGACCCAGTACTTC.